A selection of T cell receptor beta chains follows, all from one sample in a study of blood T cell repertoires in COVID-19. The repertoire was sequenced with immunoSEQ multiplex PCR; TCRdb's copy has only in-frame clones and lacks some. Of 100,000 or so clones listed, approximately 81% are singletons. Sequenced: peripheral blood. Source of these receptors: a man at least 80 years old with acute or convalescent COVID-19. CDR3s include the opening cysteine and the closing phenylalanine or tryptophan. A D gene is named only where the DNA matches it firmly. Some rows have no size entry. The others give once, few or many, or a class for an expanded clone.

TRBD1 | TRBJ1-6 | TRBV5-1 | few | TGCGCCAGCAGCGCTGGGACAGGACTTGATTCACCCCTCCACTTT | CASSAGTGLDSPLHF
TRBD2 | TRBJ2-1 | TRBV7-9 | - | TGTGCCAGCAGCCCCAACTCCGGGACTAGCCATGAGCAGTTCTTC | CASSPNSGTSHEQFF
- | TRBJ1-2 | TRBV29-1 | - | TGCAGCGTTGAAGGGGGCGCGGAAGGCTACACCTTC | CSVEGGAEGYTF
- | TRBJ2-5 | TRBV15 | - | TGTGCCACCAGCAGAGATCTCCCCACACAAGAGACCCAGTACTTC | CATSRDLPTQETQYF
TRBD2 | TRBJ2-1 | TRBV4-2 | once | TGTGCCAGCAGCCCAGGCGGACTAGCGGGATCAAATGAGCAGTTCTTC | CASSPGGLAGSNEQFF
TRBD1 | TRBJ1-4 | TRBV7-2 | - | TGTGCCAGCAGCCTCGACGGACAGGGTTTGACTAATGAAAAACTGTTTTTT | CASSLDGQGLTNEKLFF
- | TRBJ2-2 | TRBV4-3 | - | TGCGCCAGCAGCCAAGATATGAGGTCGAGCGGGGAGCTGTTTTTT | CASSQDMRSSGELFF
- | TRBJ1-5 | TRBV18 | - | TGTGCCAGCTCACCGGGAGGTGTCAATCAGCCCCAGCATTTT | CASSPGGVNQPQHF
TRBD1 | TRBJ2-7 | TRBV29-1 | - | TGCAGCGTTGTACGCCAGGGGGCTCTCTCCTACGAGCAGTACTTC | CSVVRQGALSYEQYF
TRBD1 | TRBJ2-3 | TRBV20-1 | few | TGCAGTGCTAGTCAGGACAGGGTCACAGATACGCAGTATTTT | CSASQDRVTDTQYF
TRBD1 | TRBJ1-2 | TRBV19 | - | TGTGCCAGTAGTAAACGACAGACAGGGGACTATGGCTACACCTTC | CASSKRQTGDYGYTF
- | TRBJ1-3 | TRBV6-5 | - | TGTGCCAGCAGTTACTCGGACACTCCAAACACCATATATTTT | CASSYSDTPNTIYF
- | TRBJ2-6 | TRBV5-1 | - | TGCGCCAGCAGCTTGGACAGGGAGGGCTCCGTCCTGACTTTC | CASSLDREGSVLTF
TRBD1 | TRBJ1-4 | TRBV5-4 | - | TGTGCCAGCAGCAAACAGGGGGCGGGGGAAAAACTGTTTTTT | CASSKQGAGEKLFF
TRBD2 | TRBJ2-3 | TRBV2 | - | TGTGCCAGCAGTCGACTAGCGGGAGTTGCAGATACGCAGTATTTT | CASSRLAGVADTQYF
TRBD1 | TRBJ2-7 | TRBV7-3 | - | TGTGCCAGCAGTATTCAGGGGGCCTCCGAGCAGTACTTC | CASSIQGASEQYF
- | TRBJ1-4 | TRBV5-1 | - | TGCGCCAGCAGAGAGGAGGGGCATAAGACTAATGAAAAACTGTTTTTT | CASREEGHKTNEKLFF
- | TRBJ1-5 | TRBV6-2/TRBV6-3 | - | TGTGCCAGCAGTTACGATTTTCGGCAGGGGTATCAGCCCCAGCATTTT | CASSYDFRQGYQPQHF
- | TRBJ1-1 | TRBV28 | few | TGTGCCAGCAGTTTACAGAACACTGAAGCTTTCTTT | CASSLQNTEAFF
- | TRBJ1-6 | TRBV19 | - | TGTGCCAGTAGTAAATTCCCCGGGACACGGACCGTCAATTCACCCCTCCACTTT | CASSKFPGTRTVNSPLHF
TRBD1 | TRBJ2-1 | TRBV7-9 | - | TGTGCCAGCAGCCCCACGGTCGGGACAGGGGCCCCCAATGAGCAGTTCTTC | CASSPTVGTGAPNEQFF
- | TRBJ1-4 | TRBV6-1 | - | TGTGCCAGCAGTGAAGACAGGCCCAGCCTGGAAAAACTGTTTTTT | CASSEDRPSLEKLFF
- | TRBJ2-2 | TRBV10-3 | - | TGTGCCATCAGCTCCGGAGTCCCCGGGGAGCTGTTTTTT | CAISSGVPGELFF
- | TRBJ2-1 | TRBV11-2 | - | TGTGCCAGCAGCCCCACTAGCTCTTCCGGTGAGCAGTTCTTC | CASSPTSSSGEQFF
TRBD2 | TRBJ2-7 | TRBV6-6 | - | TGTGCCAGCAGAGGGACTAGCTATAACGAGCAGTACTTC | CASRGTSYNEQYF
- | TRBJ1-6 | TRBV3-1/TRBV3-2 | once | TGTGCCAGCAGCGCCCGTAGACGAGGCGATTCACCCCTCCACTTT | CASSARRRGDSPLHF
TRBD1 | TRBJ2-6 | TRBV18 | - | TGTGCCAGCCACCATGGGACAGGGGAAAGGGCCAACGTCCTGACTTTC | CASHHGTGERANVLTF
- | TRBJ2-7 | TRBV7-9 | - | TGTGCCAGCAGCACGGTGTCCTACGAGCAGTACTTC | CASSTVSYEQYF
- | TRBJ2-1 | TRBV5-1 | - | TGCGCCAGCAGCTTATCGGTAGCGACCTACAATGAGCAGTTCTTC | CASSLSVATYNEQFF
- | TRBJ1-5 | TRBV2 | - | TGTGCCAGCAGTTCGGACGGGGGCAATCAGCCCCAGCATTTT | CASSSDGGNQPQHF
- | TRBJ1-5 | TRBV6-5 | - | TGTGCCAGCAGTAACCAGGGCAATAGCAATCAGCCCCAGCATTTT | CASSNQGNSNQPQHF
TRBD1 | TRBJ2-2 | TRBV6-5 | - | TGTGCCAGCAGTTATCAGGGGGCGACCGGGGAGCTGTTTTTT | CASSYQGATGELFF
TRBD1 | TRBJ1-1 | TRBV19 | - | TGTGCCAGTAGTACACCGACAGGGCGATGGAACACTGAAGCTTTCTTT | CASSTPTGRWNTEAFF
TRBD1 | TRBJ1-6 | TRBV7-3 | once | TGTGCCAGCAGTAGGACAGGGAATTCACCCCTCCACTTT | CASSRTGNSPLHF
- | TRBJ2-2 | TRBV4-1 | - | TGCGCCAGCAGCCAAGACCGCAGACAGACCGGGGAGCTGTTTTTT | CASSQDRRQTGELFF
TRBD1 | TRBJ2-5 | TRBV27 | once | TGTGCCAGCAGTTTTGGGGGGACAGGTCGTGGCCCCGTATACTTC | CASSFGGTGRGPVYF
- | TRBJ2-1 | TRBV10-3 | - | TGTGCCATCTCCAATTTAGGGGGAGAACGCAATGAGCAGTTCTTC | CAISNLGGERNEQFF
- | TRBJ2-1 | TRBV12-3/TRBV12-4 | once | TGTGCCAGCAGCCTCTTCAATGAGCAGTTCTTC | CASSLFNEQFF
TRBD2 | TRBJ2-1 | TRBV11-2 | - | TGTGCCAGCAGCTTAGGACTAGCGGACTACAATGAGCAGTTCTTC | CASSLGLADYNEQFF
- | TRBJ2-2 | TRBV6-5 | - | TGTGCCAGCAGTTATGAGGCAGGGGCAACCGGGGAGCTGTTTTTT | CASSYEAGATGELFF